The present entry profiles one T cell receptor (beta chain) with its context. Its antigen remains unidentified. The assay was immunoSEQ multiplex PCR, and TCRdb's table has in-frame clones only and misses some. The table includes 75,000 to 90,000 clones, 92% detected once. The germline CDR1 and CDR2 sequences are MNHEY and SVGAGI. The CDR3 has 16 amino acids. J was trimmed by 3 bases and V by 2 bases; bases with no gene match: 8. This sample was taken from a study of OX40 agonist ivuxolimab in advanced cancers. Study as a whole: An anti-OX40 (CD134) antibody with agonistic activity, ivuxolimab, was administered to patients. Whole-study findings and limits: The study found among the lowest clonal expansion in partial responders at 0.1-3.0 mg/kg.

The source was CD4+ or CD8+ T cells sorted from blood, collected in a trial of the OX40 agonist ivuxolimab. The sequence was collected from an adult with an advanced solid tumor such as melanoma, head and neck, liver or kidney cancer. The rearrangement links TRBV6-5 to TRBJ2-5, with 8 bases identical to TRBD2. The CDR3 region is CASSYALAGWKETQYF. The CDR3 DNA reads as TGTGCCAGCAGTTACGCTTTAGCGGGATGGAAAGAGACCCAGTACTTC.